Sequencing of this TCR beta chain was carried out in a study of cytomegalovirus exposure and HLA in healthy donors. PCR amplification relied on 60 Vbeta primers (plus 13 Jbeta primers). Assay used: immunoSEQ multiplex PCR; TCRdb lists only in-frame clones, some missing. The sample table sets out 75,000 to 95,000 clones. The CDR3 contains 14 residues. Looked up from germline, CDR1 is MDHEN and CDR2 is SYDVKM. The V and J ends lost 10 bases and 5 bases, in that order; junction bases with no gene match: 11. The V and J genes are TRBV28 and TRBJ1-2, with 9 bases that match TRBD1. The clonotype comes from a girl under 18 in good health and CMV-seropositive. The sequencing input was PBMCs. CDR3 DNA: TGTGCCACGGACAGGGGCGACATTCTTTATGGCTACACCTTC. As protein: CATDRGDILYGYTF.